This section outlines one T cell receptor (beta chain) sequence together with its context. CDR3 length: 15 amino acids. Looked up from germline, CDR1 is SGHRS and CDR2 is YFSETQ. Trimming took off 4 bases at V and 4 bases at J, with 18 bases between the two ends. Genomic DNA belonging to each subset was distributed in equal measure over several immunoSEQ plates. Template for every sorted-subset replicate PCR totaled 150 to 250 ng DNA, some 30,000 T cell genomes. Original analysis: As immunoSEQ supplied junction-only sequences (without quality scores), filtering differed. Profiled with immunoSEQ multiplex PCR; TCRdb holds only in-frame clones, not every one. V and J calls and clone size follow that table, whereas D and trimming were derived from the DNA. The repertoire holds millions of clones, with 85% to 95% as singletons. The data were obtained in a study of shared clonotypes between healthy human individuals.

As defined, naive CD8 cells were CD45RO-negative and positively selected for CCR7, with terminally differentiated effector memory CD45RA+ cells excluded. Healthy HIV-negative adults without recent acute infections or vaccinations served as donors. The receptor was isolated from a man younger than 35 in good health. Some clones in this sample may be carry-over from other donors' samples. Sequencing was done on a sample of naive CD8+ T cells from PBMCs. The rearrangement joins TRBV5-1 to TRBJ2-7, with D tentatively TRBD1 (5 bases). CDR3 in DNA: TGCGCCAGCAGCGACCCCGGAACAGGATTTTACGAGCAGTACTTC. Translated, it gives CASSDPGTGFYEQYF.